This TCR beta chain was recovered during a study of Ad26.COV2.S vaccination and SARS-CoV-2 variants. Overall study results and limits: Vaccinees displayed broader spike-specific TCR repertoires than placebo recipients. Breadth measured for non-spike TCRs was similar across vaccine and placebo recipients. CD8+ and CD4+ T cells specific for spike reportedly responded with substantial breadth after vaccination.

Sequencing was performed with immunoSEQ multiplex PCR; in TCRdb, only in-frame clones are kept and a portion is missing. The sample holds about 97,000 clones, around 80% seen once. Notes on this clone: Its target is not known.

Trimming left V 8 bases short and J 4 bases short, with 9 bases between. This CDR3 is 11 amino acids long. The germline V gene encodes CDR1 LNHDA and CDR2 SQIVND (reference sequence). Here the sequenced sample was peripheral blood, taken after recovery from COVID-19. J is TRBJ2-7 and V is TRBV19; D is unclear. The receptor's source is a human donor who had recovered from COVID-19. The CDR3 is CASYSKYEQYF. The CDR3, as DNA: TGTGCCAGTTACTCGAAATACGAGCAGTACTTC.